The sequence of this T cell receptor beta chain was determined in a study of regulatory T cells in long-lasting Graves disease. The study's findings and limits: A reduction in accuracy may have resulted from the small sample size.

This clonotype was found a few times. Its specificity is unknown. The junction shows a germline mismatch at one end, possibly a read error. Germline CDR1 is SGDLS and CDR2 is YYNGEE. This CDR3 region has 15 residues. Arm-PCR of CDR3 regions and iRepertoire HTBI primers were used to build TCR beta libraries. MiXCR, applied by TCRdb to the multiplex PCR reads, yields one record per CDR3 protein. The top ten clones hold about a sixth of a sample with 400,000 to 500,000 distinct CDR3 sequences, 14% of them seen once. The time point was: newly diagnosed GD, antithyroid drugs for less than 3 months. PBMC RNA was the source of the TCR library. The same sample was also used in a study of T cells in Graves' hyperthyroidism and ophthalmopathy.

The TCR comes from a woman aged 50 to 60 with Graves disease. The chain couples TRBV9 to TRBJ2-2; 8 bases match TRBD2. The sample in question was peripheral blood mononuclear cells (PBMCs), obtained at new diagnosis, from a patient treated with antithyroid drugs. The CDR3: CASSGGGQNIGELFF. The CDR3 DNA is TGTGCCAGCAGCGGCGGGGGGCAGAACATCGGGGAGCTGTTTTTT.